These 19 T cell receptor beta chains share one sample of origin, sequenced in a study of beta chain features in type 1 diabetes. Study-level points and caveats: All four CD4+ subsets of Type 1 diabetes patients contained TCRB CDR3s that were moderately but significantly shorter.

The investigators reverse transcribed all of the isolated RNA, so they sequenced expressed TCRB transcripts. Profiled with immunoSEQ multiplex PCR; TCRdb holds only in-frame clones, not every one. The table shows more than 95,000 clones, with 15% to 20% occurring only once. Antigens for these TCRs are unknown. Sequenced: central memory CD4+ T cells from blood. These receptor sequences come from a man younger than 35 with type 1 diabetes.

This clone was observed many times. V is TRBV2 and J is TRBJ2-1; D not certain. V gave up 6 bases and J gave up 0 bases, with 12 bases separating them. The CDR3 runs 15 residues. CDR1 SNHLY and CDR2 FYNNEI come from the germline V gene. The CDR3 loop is CASRGYLRSYNEQFF. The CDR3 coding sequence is TGTGCCAGCAGGGGGTATCTTCGCTCCTACAATGAGCAGTTCTTC.

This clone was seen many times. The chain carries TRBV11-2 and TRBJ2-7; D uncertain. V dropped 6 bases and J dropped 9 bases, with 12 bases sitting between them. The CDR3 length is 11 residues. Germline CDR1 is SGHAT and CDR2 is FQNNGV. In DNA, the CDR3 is TGTGCCAGCAGTCCTTCCACGATGCAGTACTTC. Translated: CASSPSTMQYF.

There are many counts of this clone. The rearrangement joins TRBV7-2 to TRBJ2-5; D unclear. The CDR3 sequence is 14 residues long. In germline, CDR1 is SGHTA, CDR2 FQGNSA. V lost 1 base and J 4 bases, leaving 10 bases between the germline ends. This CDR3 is CASSLVRWGETQYF. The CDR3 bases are TGTGCCAGCAGCTTAGTTCGATGGGGAGAGACCCAGTACTTC.

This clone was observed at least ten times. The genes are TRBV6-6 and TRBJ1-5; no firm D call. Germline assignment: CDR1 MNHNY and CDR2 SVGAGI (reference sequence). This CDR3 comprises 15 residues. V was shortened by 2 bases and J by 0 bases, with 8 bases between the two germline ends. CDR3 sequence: CASSYAEYSNQPQHF. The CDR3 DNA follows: TGTGCCAGCAGTTACGCAGAATATAGCAATCAGCCCCAGCATTTT.

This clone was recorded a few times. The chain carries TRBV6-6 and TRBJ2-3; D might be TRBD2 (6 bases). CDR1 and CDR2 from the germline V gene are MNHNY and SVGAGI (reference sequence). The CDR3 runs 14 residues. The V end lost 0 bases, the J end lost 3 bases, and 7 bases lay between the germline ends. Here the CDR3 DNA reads TGTGCCAGCAGTTACTCGCGGGAAACAGATACGCAGTATTTT. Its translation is CASSYSRETDTQYF.

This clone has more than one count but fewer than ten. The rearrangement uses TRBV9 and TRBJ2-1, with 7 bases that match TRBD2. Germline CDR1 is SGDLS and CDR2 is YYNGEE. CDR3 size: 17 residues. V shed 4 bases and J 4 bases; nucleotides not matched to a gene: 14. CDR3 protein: CASSPLDMAGEYNEQFF. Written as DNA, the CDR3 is TGTGCCAGCAGCCCGCTGGATATGGCGGGAGAGTACAATGAGCAGTTCTTC.

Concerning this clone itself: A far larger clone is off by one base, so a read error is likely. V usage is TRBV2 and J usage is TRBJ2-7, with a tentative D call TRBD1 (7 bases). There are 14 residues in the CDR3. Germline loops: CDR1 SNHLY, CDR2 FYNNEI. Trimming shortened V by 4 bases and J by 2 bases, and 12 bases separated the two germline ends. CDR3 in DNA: TGTGCCAGCAGTGTCAGGGGGGCCACCTACGAGCAGTACTTC. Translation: CASSVRGATYEQYF.

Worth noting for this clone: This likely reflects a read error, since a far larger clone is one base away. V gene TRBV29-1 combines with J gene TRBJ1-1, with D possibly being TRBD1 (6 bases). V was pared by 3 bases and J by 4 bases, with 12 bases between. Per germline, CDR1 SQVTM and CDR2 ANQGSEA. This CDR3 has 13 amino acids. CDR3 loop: CSVDRVGGTEAFF. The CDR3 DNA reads TGCAGCGTTGATCGGGTAGGGGGCACTGAAGCTTTCTTT.

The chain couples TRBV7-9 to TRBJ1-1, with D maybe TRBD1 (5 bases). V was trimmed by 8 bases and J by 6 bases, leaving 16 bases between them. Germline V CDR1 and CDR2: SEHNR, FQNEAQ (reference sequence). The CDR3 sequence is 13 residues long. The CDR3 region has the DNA TGTGCCAGCCTGCTAGGGGAGGTCCCTGAAGCTTTCTTT. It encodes CASLLGEVPEAFF.

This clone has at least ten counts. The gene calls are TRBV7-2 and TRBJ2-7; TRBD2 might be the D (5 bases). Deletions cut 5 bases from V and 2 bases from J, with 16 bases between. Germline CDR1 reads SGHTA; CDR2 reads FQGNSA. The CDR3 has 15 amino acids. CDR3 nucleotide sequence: TGTGCCAGCAGCCCTTCCCCGGGGAATACCTACGAGCAGTACTTC. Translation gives CASSPSPGNTYEQYF.

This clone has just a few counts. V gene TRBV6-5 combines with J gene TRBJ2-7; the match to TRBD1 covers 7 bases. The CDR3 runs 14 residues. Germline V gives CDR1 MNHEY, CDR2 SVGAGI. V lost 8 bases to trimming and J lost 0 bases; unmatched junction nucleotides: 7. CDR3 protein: CASQGVPTSYEQYF. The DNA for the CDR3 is TGTGCCAGCCAGGGGGTCCCTACCTCCTACGAGCAGTACTTC.

CDR3 DNA: TGTGCCAGCTCCTTCAGGGGAGCAGGAAACACCATATATTTT. The encoded protein is CASSFRGAGNTIYF. The V and J genes are TRBV28 and TRBJ1-3, with D possibly TRBD1 on 6 matching bases. Germline CDR1 reads MDHEN; CDR2 reads SYDVKM. The CDR3 has 14 amino acids. V was shortened by 8 bases and J by 4 bases, with 15 bases between the two germline ends.

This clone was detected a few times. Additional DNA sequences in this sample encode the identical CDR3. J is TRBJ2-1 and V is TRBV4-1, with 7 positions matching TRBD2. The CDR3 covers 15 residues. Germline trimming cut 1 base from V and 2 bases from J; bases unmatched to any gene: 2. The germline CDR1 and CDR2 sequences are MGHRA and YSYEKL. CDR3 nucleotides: TGCGCCAGCAGCCAAGTAGCGGGCGCCTACAATGAGCAGTTCTTC. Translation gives CASSQVAGAYNEQFF.

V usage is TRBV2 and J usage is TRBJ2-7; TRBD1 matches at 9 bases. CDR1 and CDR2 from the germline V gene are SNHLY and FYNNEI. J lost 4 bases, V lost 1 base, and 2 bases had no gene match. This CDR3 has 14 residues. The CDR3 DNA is TGTGCCAGCAGTGAAGACAGGGGGCCGTACGAGCAGTACTTC. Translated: CASSEDRGPYEQYF. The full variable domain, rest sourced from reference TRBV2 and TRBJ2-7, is EPEVTQTPSHQVTQMGQEVILRCVPISNHLYFYWYRQILGQKVEFLVSFYNNEISEKSEIFDDQFSVERPDGSNFTLKIRSTKLEDSAMYFCASSEDRGPYEQYFGPGTRLTVT.

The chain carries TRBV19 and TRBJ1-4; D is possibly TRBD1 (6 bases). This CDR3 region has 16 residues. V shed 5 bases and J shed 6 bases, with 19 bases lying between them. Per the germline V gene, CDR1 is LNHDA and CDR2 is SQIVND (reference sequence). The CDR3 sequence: CASSPWPGTQDEKLFF. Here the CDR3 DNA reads TGTGCCAGTAGTCCCTGGCCCGGGACACAGGATGAAAAACTGTTTTTT.

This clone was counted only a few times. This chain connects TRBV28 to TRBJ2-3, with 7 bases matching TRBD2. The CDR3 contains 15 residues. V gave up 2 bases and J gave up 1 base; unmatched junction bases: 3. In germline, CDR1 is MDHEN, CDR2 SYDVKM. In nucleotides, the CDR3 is TGTGCCAGCAGTTTAGGGGGAGGGGGCACAGATACGCAGTATTTT. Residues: CASSLGGGGTDTQYF.

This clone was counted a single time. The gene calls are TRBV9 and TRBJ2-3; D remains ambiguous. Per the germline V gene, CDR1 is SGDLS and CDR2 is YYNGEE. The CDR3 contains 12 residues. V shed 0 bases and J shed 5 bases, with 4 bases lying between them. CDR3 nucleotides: TGTGCCAGCAGCGTAGCTATAGATACGCAGTATTTT. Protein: CASSVAIDTQYF. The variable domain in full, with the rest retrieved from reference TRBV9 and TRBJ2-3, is DSGVTQTPKHLITATGQRVTLRCSPRSGDLSVYWYQQSLDQGLQFLIQYYNGEERAKGNILERFSAQQFPDLHSELNLSSLELGDSALYFCASSVAIDTQYFGPGTRLTVL.

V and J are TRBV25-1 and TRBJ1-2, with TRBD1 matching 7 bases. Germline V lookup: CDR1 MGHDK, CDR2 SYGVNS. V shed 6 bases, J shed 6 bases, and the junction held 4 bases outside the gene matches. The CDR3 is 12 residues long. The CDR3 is CASSPTGHGYTF. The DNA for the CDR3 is TGTGCCAGCAGCCCGACAGGGCATGGCTACACCTTC.

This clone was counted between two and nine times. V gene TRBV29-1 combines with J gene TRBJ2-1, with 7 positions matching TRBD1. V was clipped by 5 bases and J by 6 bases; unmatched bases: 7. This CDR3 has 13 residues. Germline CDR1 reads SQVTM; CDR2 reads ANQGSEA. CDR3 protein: CSVFDRAPNEQFF. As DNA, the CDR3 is TGCAGCGTTTTCGACAGGGCCCCCAATGAGCAGTTCTTC.